This T cell receptor (beta chain) was documented in a study of blood T cell repertoires in COVID-19. Study-wide context: The analysed material was cDNA or gDNA that came from T cells, B-cell-depleted T cells, or PBMCs.

Method: immunoSEQ multiplex PCR; TCRdb's copy keeps in-frame clones and lacks some. The sample contains more than 300,000 clones, 80% to 90% of which appear only once. Participants' reported clinical history set cohort assignment. The CDR3 totals 13 residues. Losses at the gene ends were 2 bases for V and 2 bases for J; bases not matched to a gene: 1. Germline values: CDR1 SGHKS, CDR2 YYEKEE (reference sequence). This TCR was recovered from a man aged 40-55 years in a cohort exposed to, infected with or recovered from COVID-19 (not recorded which). Sequencing was done on a sample of PBMCs or T cells enriched from blood (not recorded which). The chain has TRBV5-5 and TRBJ2-7, with 7 bases fitting TRBD1. For the CDR3, the DNA is TGTGCCAGCAGCTTCGGGACAGCCTACGAGCAGTACTTC. Translation gives CASSFGTAYEQYF.